This TCR beta chain was observed in a study of T-cell memory formation after mild COVID-19. Study information: Across donors, TCR clusters were largely donor specific. Study-level findings and limits: The SARS-CoV-2 specificity of second-wave clones reaching peak at day 37 remained unverified.

MiXCR, run by TCRdb on the 5' RACE reads, gives a single entry per CDR3 protein. The data show roughly 240,000 distinct CDR3 sequences, over 15% seen once. As for this clonotype: What it binds is unknown.

Per the germline V gene, CDR1 is ENHRY and CDR2 is SYGVKD. This CDR3 contains 14 residues. Trimming cost V 7 bases and J 5 bases, with 14 bases left between them. This receptor was obtained from an adult woman who had mild COVID-19 (a few samples of this study predate the infection). Cell type and time point are not known. The specimen sequenced was PBMCs or a T cell subset sorted from them (not recorded which). The chain is built from TRBV10-3 and TRBJ2-2; possible D gene TRBD2, 5 bases. Written as DNA, the CDR3 is TGTGCCATCACCGGGATTTCAGGAACCGGGGAGCTGTTTTTT. As protein: CAITGISGTGELFF.